These 21 T cell receptor beta chains were sequenced from one sample in a study of blood T cell repertoires in COVID-19. Sequencing used immunoSEQ multiplex PCR; TCRdb keeps in-frame clones, though not all of them. The repertoire holds 310,000 or so clones, roughly 87% seen once, with 9.9% in the top ten. The material sequenced was peripheral blood. These receptors all come from a man aged 25-45 years with COVID-19, enrolled during active disease.

The chain is built from TRBV4-3 and TRBJ1-1; 8 positions agree with TRBD1. V trimming: 3 bases; J trimming: 1 base; junction bases outside the gene matches: 4. This CDR3 has 15 amino acids. CDR1 and CDR2 from the germline V gene are LGHNA and YSLEER. CDR3 sequence: CASSHLDRENTEAFF. Here the CDR3 DNA reads TGCGCCAGCAGCCATCTGGACAGGGAGAACACTGAAGCTTTCTTT.

This chain links TRBV7-9 with TRBJ2-7; D gene ambiguous. The CDR3 is 13 amino acids. Trimming took off 0 bases at V and 5 bases at J, with 8 bases between the two ends. Germline V gives CDR1 SEHNR, CDR2 FQNEAQ (reference sequence). CDR3 protein: CASSLASRHEQYF. As DNA, the CDR3 is TGTGCCAGCAGCTTAGCGTCCCGTCACGAGCAGTACTTC.

The genes are TRBV6-5 and TRBJ2-1; D may be TRBD1 (6 bases). Germline values: CDR1 MNHEY, CDR2 SVGAGI. CDR3 length: 15 residues. Trimming pared 0 bases from V and 7 bases from J, leaving 13 bases between. In nucleotides, the CDR3 is TGTGCCAGCAGTTACTCGAACTTGGGGGCAAATGAGCAGTTCTTC. Protein: CASSYSNLGANEQFF.

V and J are TRBV11-2 and TRBJ1-6; D remains ambiguous. The CDR3 extends over 13 amino acids. V lost 6 bases and J 10 bases, leaving 13 bases between the germline ends. Germline V lookup: CDR1 SGHAT, CDR2 FQNNGV. CDR3 protein: CASRKKEDSPLHF. The CDR3, as DNA: TGTGCCAGCAGGAAGAAGGAGGACTCACCCCTCCACTTT. Drawing the rest from reference TRBV11-2 and TRBJ1-6, the complete variable domain is EAGVAQSPRYKIIEKRQSVAFWCNPISGHATLYWYQQILGQGPKLLIQFQNNGVVDDSQLPKDRFSAERLKGVDSTLKIQPAKLEDSAVYLCASRKKEDSPLHFGNGTRLTVT.

The V and J genes are TRBV6-5 and TRBJ1-3; D gene uncertain. Trimming took 2 bases from V and 4 from J, leaving 12 bases between them. The CDR3 loop spans 15 amino acids. The germline gives CDR1 MNHEY, CDR2 SVGAGI. The CDR3 is CASSYVDAGGNTIYF. The DNA for the CDR3 is TGTGCCAGCAGTTACGTGGATGCAGGAGGAAACACCATATATTTT.

The chain has TRBV28 and TRBJ2-7, with 10 bases identical to TRBD2. Per the germline V gene, CDR1 is MDHEN and CDR2 is SYDVKM. The CDR3 runs to 15 residues. Trimming cost V 5 bases and J 0 bases; bases outside gene matches: 4. As DNA, the CDR3 is TGTGCCAGCAGTATGACTAGCGGGTACTCCTACGAGCAGTACTTC. It codes for CASSMTSGYSYEQYF.

The chain employs TRBV24-1 and TRBJ1-4; 7 nucleotides line up with TRBD1. V shed 3 bases, J shed 4 bases, and the junction held 7 bases outside the gene matches. Germline CDR1 is KGHDR and CDR2 is SFDVKD. This CDR3 comprises 16 residues. The CDR3 loop reads CATSDARGRINEKLFF. DNA for the CDR3: TGTGCCACCAGTGATGCGAGGGGGCGGATTAATGAAAAACTGTTTTTT.

The V gene is TRBV3-1 (or the pseudogene TRBV3-2), the J gene TRBJ2-7; D is possibly TRBD1 (5 bases). The CDR3 spans 12 residues. From germline, CDR1 is LGHDT and CDR2 YNNKEL (reference sequence). The V gene lost 6 bases and the J gene lost 4 bases, with 10 bases spanning the gap. The DNA for the CDR3 is TGTGCCAGCAGTGTGACAGCGTACGAGCAGTACTTC. This encodes CASSVTAYEQYF.

The chain has TRBV18 and TRBJ1-4, with 7 bases aligning to TRBD1. The CDR3 runs 16 residues. Unmatched junction bases numbered 6, after V lost 3 bases and J lost 2 bases. From germline, CDR1 is KGHSH and CDR2 LQKENI. Here the CDR3 reads CASSPVQGKTNEKLFF. The CDR3 DNA reads as TGTGCCAGCTCACCGGTACAGGGGAAGACTAATGAAAAACTGTTTTTT.

V is TRBV28 and J is TRBJ1-1; D unresolved. The germline V and J ends were trimmed by 6 bases and 5 bases, with 10 bases remaining between them. The CDR3 contains 12 residues. CDR1 and CDR2 from the germline V gene are MDHEN and SYDVKM. CDR3 region: CASSFLSTEAFF. CDR3 sequence (DNA): TGTGCCAGCAGCTTCCTGAGTACTGAAGCTTTCTTT.

This chain joins TRBV6-2 or TRBV6-3 and TRBJ2-7; 8 bases are shared with TRBD2. Germline V gene data show CDR1 as MNHEY and CDR2 as SVGEGT. The CDR3 totals 16 residues. V lost 4 bases, J lost 5 bases, and 13 bases stayed unmatched. The CDR3 DNA sequence: TGTGCCAGCAGTTCCCGGTCGGGGCTAGCGGGCCACGAGCAGTACTTC. Its translation: CASSSRSGLAGHEQYF.

The gene calls are TRBV6-5 and TRBJ2-1, with 10 nucleotides matching TRBD1. V dropped 7 bases and J dropped 5; count of bases not matched to a gene: 8. Germline V CDR1 and CDR2: MNHEY, SVGAGI. The CDR3 is 15 amino acids. As DNA, the CDR3 is TGTGCCAGCACCCTACGGGACAGGGGTCACAATGAGCAGTTCTTC. This encodes CASTLRDRGHNEQFF.

The chain carries TRBV7-3 and TRBJ2-1; a possible D gene is TRBD2 (6 bases). Looked up from germline, CDR1 is SGHTA and CDR2 is FQGTGA. The CDR3 totals 13 residues. Trimming pared 6 bases from V and 6 bases from J, leaving 12 bases between. CDR3 in amino acids: CASRPNGGNEQFF. The DNA of the CDR3 is TGTGCCAGCAGACCAAACGGGGGCAATGAGCAGTTCTTC.

V and J are TRBV24-1 and TRBJ1-2; 7 positions agree with TRBD1. Germline V gene sequence: CDR1 KGHDR, CDR2 SFDVKD. This CDR3 spans 14 amino acids. V lost 3 bases to trimming and J lost 5 bases; unmatched junction nucleotides: 5. The CDR3: CATSDPGQKYGYTF. CDR3 nucleotides: TGTGCCACCAGTGATCCGGGACAGAAATATGGCTACACCTTC.

The sample holds one count of this clone. This chain links TRBV28 with TRBJ1-5; 10 bases match TRBD1. The CDR3 runs to 17 residues. Per the germline V gene, CDR1 is MDHEN and CDR2 is SYDVKM. V was pared by 5 bases and J by 4 bases, with 11 bases of the junction left unmatched. The CDR3 bases are TGTGCCAGCAGTCCGGGACAGGGGACCGGCTTTAATCAGCCCCAGCATTTT. Protein product: CASSPGQGTGFNQPQHF.

This chain joins TRBV2 and TRBJ2-7; maybe TRBD2 (6 bases). The germline CDR1 and CDR2 sequences are SNHLY and FYNNEI. V was shortened by 8 bases and J by 7 bases, with 21 bases between the two germline ends. The CDR3 extends over 14 amino acids. The CDR3 protein is CASGEVGLKDEQYF. The CDR3 bases are TGTGCCAGCGGGGAGGTGGGCCTGAAGGATGAGCAGTACTTC.

The genes are TRBV29-1 and TRBJ2-3, with 9 nucleotides matching TRBD2. V trimming: 7 bases; J trimming: 4 bases; junction bases outside the gene matches: 12. Per germline, CDR1 SQVTM and CDR2 ANQGSEA. This CDR3 comprises 15 residues. CDR3: CSGKSLAGEADTQYF. The CDR3 nucleotides are TGCAGCGGGAAGAGCTTAGCGGGAGAGGCAGATACGCAGTATTTT.

This clone was found once. J is TRBJ2-3 and V is TRBV18; 7 bases line up with TRBD2. The germline V gene encodes CDR1 KGHSH and CDR2 LQKENI. The CDR3 length is 16 residues. V lost 4 bases and J lost 6; bases outside the gene matches: 13. The CDR3 here is CASSLYGTIGADTQYF. CDR3 sequence (DNA): TGTGCCAGCTCACTCTACGGGACTATCGGGGCCGATACGCAGTATTTT.

The J gene is TRBJ1-5, the V gene TRBV20-1; D remains ambiguous. V lost 3 bases and J 11 bases, leaving 14 bases between the germline ends. CDR3 length equals 12 residues. Per the germline V gene, CDR1 is DFQATT and CDR2 is SNEGSKA (reference sequence). The CDR3 sequence: CSASDRGRTQHF. DNA of the CDR3: TGCAGTGCTAGTGATCGGGGTAGGACCCAGCATTTT.

This rearrangement joins TRBV4-1 to TRBJ1-1; a weak D match, TRBD1 (6 bases). The CDR3 has 15 amino acids. The V end lost 1 base, the J end lost 2 bases, and 11 bases lay between the germline ends. Germline CDR1 is MGHRA and CDR2 is YSYEKL. DNA of the CDR3: TGCGCCAGCAGCCAAGTCACAGGGCGAAACACTGAAGCTTTCTTT. Encoded protein: CASSQVTGRNTEAFF.

The rearrangement links TRBV4-3 to TRBJ1-2, with 9 bases fitting TRBD1. Germline assignment: CDR1 LGHNA and CDR2 YSLEER. This CDR3 contains 15 residues. The V gene end was trimmed by 0 bases and the J gene end by 6 bases; junction bases not matched to a gene: 5. The CDR3 reads CASSQDLGTGNGYTF. Here the CDR3 DNA reads TGCGCCAGCAGCCAAGATTTAGGGACAGGGAATGGCTACACCTTC.